This T cell receptor (beta chain) was retrieved from a study of T cell responses to AZD1222 COVID-19 vaccine. Germline V CDR1 and CDR2: SGDLS, YYNGEE. The CDR3 has 16 residues. The V segment lost 4 bases and the J segment 8 bases; nucleotides outside the gene matches: 11. Libraries were prepared by immunoSEQ multiplex PCR; TCRdb keeps only in-frame clonotypes and omits some of them. Seen here are about 140,000 clones, around 91% observed once, and the top ten hold roughly 1.7%. This TCR came from an adult in good health. This chain joins TRBV9 and TRBJ1-4, with 10 positions matching TRBD1. Sequenced here: peripheral blood, sampled on day 0 of AZD1222 vaccination. The CDR3 sequence: CASSKGQGRLGEKLFF. Here the CDR3 DNA reads TGTGCCAGCAGCAAGGGACAGGGGCGATTGGGAGAAAAACTGTTTTTT.